The rows below give T cell receptor beta chains drawn from one sample of a study of CD8 T cells in ankylosing spondylitis. MiXCR, applied by TCRdb to the 5' RACE reads, yields one record per CDR3 protein. This sample has 200,000 to 250,000 distinct CDR3 sequences, with under 12% found just once. Sequences were obtained from blood, either unsorted or a sorted T cell fraction (not recorded which). The receptors come from a male donor with ankylosing spondylitis or in good health (not recorded which). The CDR3 runs from the conserved cysteine through the conserved F or W. A D gene is named only where the DNA matches it firmly. Expanded clones are given a class, and other clones once, few, many or no size at all.

v_gene: TRBV20-1; d_gene: NA; j_gene: TRBJ2-5; abundance: many; CDR3aa: CSAPDQKPPETQYF; CDR3nt: TGCAGTGCACCCGACCAGAAACCTCCAGAGACCCAGTACTTC
v_gene: TRBV20-1; d_gene: NA; j_gene: TRBJ2-1; abundance: many; CDR3aa: CSARVRGYGEQFF; CDR3nt: TGCAGTGCTAGAGTCCGGGGATACGGTGAGCAGTTCTTC
v_gene: TRBV24-1; d_gene: TRBD2; j_gene: TRBJ2-1; abundance: many; CDR3aa: CATSPSGSYNEQFF; CDR3nt: TGTGCCACCAGTCCTAGCGGCTCCTACAATGAGCAGTTCTTC
v_gene: TRBV5-1; d_gene: NA; j_gene: TRBJ2-7; abundance: many; CDR3aa: CASSLAGRSYEQYF; CDR3nt: TGCGCCAGCAGCTTGGCCGGACGCTCCTACGAGCAGTACTTC
v_gene: TRBV28; d_gene: NA; j_gene: TRBJ1-4; abundance: NA; CDR3aa: CASSSQTDAGEKLFF; CDR3nt: TGTGCCAGCAGTTCACAGACGGACGCCGGGGAAAAACTGTTTTTT
v_gene: TRBV5-6; d_gene: NA; j_gene: TRBJ2-1; abundance: many; CDR3aa: CASRTGLGKQFF; CDR3nt: TGTGCCAGCAGAACGGGACTGGGAAAGCAGTTCTTC
v_gene: TRBV6-1; d_gene: TRBD1; j_gene: TRBJ2-1; abundance: few; CDR3aa: CASIETGLYNEQFF; CDR3nt: TGTGCCAGCATTGAGACAGGGCTTTACAATGAGCAGTTCTTC
v_gene: TRBV5-1; d_gene: NA; j_gene: TRBJ2-5; abundance: few; CDR3aa: CASRSGPLSQETQYF; CDR3nt: TGCGCCAGCAGGTCAGGGCCTCTCTCCCAAGAGACCCAGTACTTC
v_gene: TRBV7-3; d_gene: NA; j_gene: TRBJ2-2; abundance: few; CDR3aa: CASALQVNTGELFF; CDR3nt: TGTGCCAGCGCCCTCCAGGTGAACACCGGGGAGCTGTTTTTT
v_gene: TRBV12-3/TRBV12-4; d_gene: TRBD2; j_gene: TRBJ2-2; abundance: many; CDR3aa: CASSPPSGGNTGELFF; CDR3nt: TGTGCCAGCAGTCCCCCTAGCGGGGGGAACACCGGGGAGCTGTTTTTT
v_gene: TRBV5-5; d_gene: TRBD1; j_gene: TRBJ2-5; abundance: many; CDR3aa: CASSLATTGTGHQETQYF; CDR3nt: TGTGCCAGCAGCTTGGCTACCACGGGGACAGGGCACCAAGAGACCCAGTACTTC
v_gene: TRBV28; d_gene: TRBD1; j_gene: TRBJ2-7; abundance: many; CDR3aa: CASVRVGQSYEQYF; CDR3nt: TGTGCCAGTGTTCGTGTGGGACAGTCCTACGAGCAGTACTTC
v_gene: TRBV2; d_gene: NA; j_gene: TRBJ2-6; abundance: few; CDR3aa: CASSSDTTGANVLTF; CDR3nt: TGTGCCAGCAGTAGCGACACTACTGGGGCCAACGTCCTGACTTTC
v_gene: TRBV6-2/TRBV6-3; d_gene: NA; j_gene: TRBJ2-5; abundance: many; CDR3aa: CASRGPGKETQYF; CDR3nt: TGTGCCAGCAGGGGACCGGGAAAAGAGACCCAGTACTTC
v_gene: TRBV28; d_gene: TRBD1; j_gene: TRBJ1-2; abundance: NA; CDR3aa: CASSLMEFEGVTGEPQDYGYTF; CDR3nt: TGTGCCAGCAGTTTAATGGAGTTTGAAGGCGTGACAGGGGAGCCCCAGGACTATGGCTACACCTTC
v_gene: TRBV12-3/TRBV12-4; d_gene: NA; j_gene: TRBJ2-1; abundance: few; CDR3aa: CASSKTSSYNEQFF; CDR3nt: TGTGCCAGCAGTAAGACGAGCTCCTACAATGAGCAGTTCTTC
v_gene: TRBV6-2/TRBV6-3; d_gene: NA; j_gene: TRBJ2-1; abundance: few; CDR3aa: CASRRLANKHNEQFF; CDR3nt: TGTGCCAGCCGACGCCTAGCGAATAAGCACAATGAGCAGTTCTTC
v_gene: TRBV5-6; d_gene: NA; j_gene: TRBJ2-5; abundance: many; CDR3aa: CASSLSTLGQETQYF; CDR3nt: TGTGCCAGCAGCCTCTCAACGCTCGGCCAAGAGACCCAGTACTTC
v_gene: TRBV5-1; d_gene: NA; j_gene: TRBJ2-2; abundance: many; CDR3aa: CASSLDGELFF; CDR3nt: TGTGCCAGCAGCTTGGATGGGGAGCTGTTTTTT
v_gene: TRBV5-1; d_gene: TRBD2; j_gene: TRBJ2-1; abundance: NA; CDR3aa: CASRGTSGLREQFF; CDR3nt: TGCGCCAGCAGGGGGACTAGCGGCCTCCGTGAGCAGTTCTTC
v_gene: TRBV20-1; d_gene: NA; j_gene: TRBJ1-5; abundance: many; CDR3aa: CSARDLSSQPQHF; CDR3nt: TGCAGTGCTAGAGATCTCTCAAGTCAGCCCCAGCATTTT
v_gene: TRBV11-2; d_gene: TRBD2; j_gene: TRBJ2-1; abundance: few; CDR3aa: CASSTGLAGASSYNEQFF; CDR3nt: TGTGCCAGCAGCACGGGACTAGCGGGGGCGAGCTCCTACAATGAGCAGTTCTTC
v_gene: TRBV20-1; d_gene: TRBD1; j_gene: TRBJ1-5; abundance: many; CDR3aa: CSAGQGQGHQPQHF; CDR3nt: TGCAGTGCTGGACAGGGGCAGGGACATCAGCCCCAGCATTTT
v_gene: TRBV7-9; d_gene: NA; j_gene: TRBJ1-1; abundance: NA; CDR3aa: CASSQSDAEAFF; CDR3nt: TGTGCCAGCAGCCAGTCTGATGCTGAAGCTTTCTTT
v_gene: TRBV7-3; d_gene: TRBD2; j_gene: TRBJ2-3; abundance: few; CDR3aa: CASSSSSGGPSDTQYF; CDR3nt: TGTGCCAGCAGCTCGTCTAGCGGGGGACCCTCAGATACGCAGTATTTT
v_gene: TRBV20-1; d_gene: TRBD2; j_gene: TRBJ2-3; abundance: many; CDR3aa: CSASPSGGGYTDTQYF; CDR3nt: TGCAGTGCTAGTCCTAGCGGGGGGGGTTACACAGATACGCAGTATTTT
v_gene: TRBV24-1; d_gene: NA; j_gene: TRBJ2-1; abundance: many; CDR3aa: CATSDRELGTRIDEQFF; CDR3nt: TGTGCCACCAGTGATAGAGAACTAGGAACGAGAATCGATGAGCAGTTCTTC
v_gene: TRBV10-3; d_gene: NA; j_gene: TRBJ2-6; abundance: many; CDR3aa: CAISGVTGANVLTF; CDR3nt: TGTGCCATCAGCGGGGTAACTGGGGCCAACGTCCTGACTTTC
v_gene: TRBV5-1; d_gene: NA; j_gene: TRBJ2-1; abundance: medium-sized; CDR3aa: CASSFKVPLLDEQFF; CDR3nt: TGCGCCAGCAGCTTTAAGGTCCCCCTTTTGGATGAGCAGTTCTTC
v_gene: TRBV5-5; d_gene: NA; j_gene: TRBJ2-3; abundance: few; CDR3aa: CASSLQLRGDGTDTQYF; CDR3nt: TGTGCCAGCAGCTTGCAACTCCGTGGGGATGGCACAGATACGCAGTATTTT
v_gene: TRBV7-2; d_gene: NA; j_gene: TRBJ1-3; abundance: once; CDR3aa: CASSLAMGGISGNTIYF; CDR3nt: TGTGCCAGCAGCTTAGCGATGGGGGGAATATCTGGAAACACCATATATTTT
v_gene: TRBV30; d_gene: NA; j_gene: TRBJ1-5; abundance: many; CDR3aa: CAWSFGRGSGQPQHF; CDR3nt: TGTGCCTGGAGCTTCGGGCGGGGGTCGGGGCAGCCCCAGCATTTT
v_gene: TRBV5-1; d_gene: TRBD2; j_gene: TRBJ2-7; abundance: many; CDR3aa: CASSLAGGLFYEQYF; CDR3nt: TGCGCCAGCAGCTTGGCGGGGGGACTATTCTACGAGCAGTACTTC
v_gene: TRBV20-1; d_gene: NA; j_gene: TRBJ2-5; abundance: many; CDR3aa: CSAREPGIRETQYF; CDR3nt: TGCAGTGCTAGAGAGCCAGGGATTCGAGAGACCCAGTACTTC
v_gene: TRBV5-1; d_gene: NA; j_gene: TRBJ2-2; abundance: many; CDR3aa: CASSLRGSTGELFF; CDR3nt: TGCGCCAGCAGCTTGCGGGGGTCCACCGGGGAGCTGTTTTTT
v_gene: TRBV6-5; d_gene: NA; j_gene: TRBJ1-6; abundance: few; CDR3aa: CASSYGYRAPLHF; CDR3nt: TGTGCCAGCAGTTACGGGTACCGGGCACCCCTCCACTTT